Following are 24 T cell receptor beta chains from one sample sequenced in a study of shared clonotypes between healthy human individuals. Some clones are missing from TCRdb's copy, which holds only in-frame ones; the method was immunoSEQ multiplex PCR. The table records some 2.3 million clones, just over 90% of them present only once. Input material: naive CD4+ T cells from PBMCs. The subset is: CD45RA+ positively selected. All receptors derive from a man between 18 and 29 years old in good health. Some clones in this sample may be carry-over from other donors' samples.

This chain links TRBV29-1 with TRBJ2-3; TRBD1 aligns across 8 bases. This CDR3 has 14 amino acids. Germline V gene lookup returns CDR1 SQVTM and CDR2 ANQGSEA. The V gene end was trimmed by 4 bases and the J gene end by 2 bases; junction bases not matched to a gene: 5. The CDR3: CSVGVQGVTDTQYF. CDR3 nucleotides: TGCAGCGTTGGGGTACAGGGGGTCACAGATACGCAGTATTTT.

This chain uses TRBV9 with TRBJ2-7; 11 nucleotides line up with TRBD2. Trimming at V came to 3 bases and at J to 7 bases, leaving 6 bases not matched to a gene. There are 14 residues in the CDR3. Germline loops: CDR1 SGDLS, CDR2 YYNGEE. The CDR3 DNA is TGTGCCAGCAGCGGACTAGCGGGGACTAGGGAGCAGTACTTC. Translating it yields CASSGLAGTREQYF.

The chain uses TRBV4-3 and TRBJ2-2; tentative D call: TRBD2 (5 bases). Trimming removed 0 bases from V and 4 bases from J, with 18 bases in between. CDR3 length: 18 residues. Germline V gives CDR1 LGHNA, CDR2 YSLEER. The CDR3 reads CASSQDQNSALATGELFF. In DNA, the CDR3 is TGCGCCAGCAGCCAAGATCAGAATAGCGCCCTTGCCACCGGGGAGCTGTTTTTT.

The V gene is TRBV28, the J gene TRBJ2-3; the match to TRBD2 covers 9 bases. The V gene's germline CDR1 is MDHEN and CDR2 SYDVKM. CDR3 size: 23 residues. V was clipped by 1 base and J by 9 bases; unmatched bases: 32. CDR3 amino acids: CASSLFGTAYDWTSAMFGGTQYF. The DNA of the CDR3 is TGTGCCAGCAGTTTATTCGGAACGGCATACGATTGGACTAGCGCGATGTTCGGGGGAACGCAGTATTTT.

This clone was recorded only once. The chain has TRBV4-1 and TRBJ1-4; no firm D call. Deletions cut 4 bases from V and 5 bases from J, with 14 bases between. Germline CDR1 reads MGHRA; CDR2 reads YSYEKL. This CDR3 contains 15 residues. The CDR3 sequence: CASSPWIGGNEKLFF. CDR3 DNA: TGCGCCAGCAGCCCTTGGATTGGTGGGAATGAAAAACTGTTTTTT.

In DNA, the CDR3 is TGTGCCAGCAGCCCCAGACAGGGTTCAGCCGGGGAGCTGTTTTTT. Protein: CASSPRQGSAGELFF. The chain uses TRBV9 and TRBJ2-2; 7 nucleotides align to TRBD1. V lost 4 bases and J lost 6; bases outside the gene matches: 9. CDR1 SGDLS and CDR2 YYNGEE come from the germline V gene. The CDR3 is made up of 15 amino acids. Combining the CDR3 with reference TRBV9 and TRBJ2-2 gives the whole variable domain DSGVTQTPKHLITATGQRVTLRCSPRSGDLSVYWYQQSLDQGLQFLIQYYNGEERAKGNILERFSAQQFPDLHSELNLSSLELGDSALYFCASSPRQGSAGELFFGEGSRLTVL.

The J gene is TRBJ2-5, the V gene TRBV5-1, with a possible D match to TRBD2 (7 bases). V lost 4 bases, J lost 5 bases, and 15 bases lay in between. This CDR3 region has 14 residues. The V gene's germline CDR1 is SGHRS and CDR2 YFSETQ. The CDR3, as DNA: TGCGCCAGCAGCGACCCACAGGGAGGGGAGACCCAGTACTTC. Amino acid sequence: CASSDPQGGETQYF.

The rearrangement uses TRBV2 and TRBJ1-5; D gene unclear. V gave up 5 bases and J gave up 10 bases, with 12 bases separating them. Germline V gene sequence: CDR1 SNHLY, CDR2 FYNNEI. This CDR3 contains 12 residues. The CDR3 here is CASSLQGHPQHF. CDR3 in DNA: TGTGCCAGCAGTCTCCAAGGGCATCCCCAGCATTTT.

For the CDR3, the DNA is TGTGCCAGCAGCTACTCTAGCGGGCGCCCCTCCTACGAGCAGTACTTC. Protein product: CASSYSSGRPSYEQYF. The chain links TRBV7-6 to TRBJ2-7; 8 bases are a match to TRBD2. The CDR3 is 16 amino acids. Germline assignment: CDR1 SGHVS and CDR2 FNYEAQ. V was pared by 4 bases and J by 0 bases, with 8 bases of the junction left unmatched.

This clone was seen more than once but under ten times. The V and J genes are TRBV4-1 and TRBJ1-2; a weak D match, TRBD1 (6 bases). Trimming took 6 bases from V and 6 from J, leaving 17 bases between them. The germline V gene encodes CDR1 MGHRA and CDR2 YSYEKL. CDR3 length: 14 residues. As DNA, the CDR3 is TGCGCCAGCAGTACTACTCGACAGGCAGATGGCTACACCTTC. Its translation: CASSTTRQADGYTF.

As to this clone: This specimen includes other DNA sequences encoding the same CDR3. The CDR3 nucleotides read TGTGCCAGCAGCATCGGGACTAGCGGGTCCGAGCAGTACTTC. This sequence encodes CASSIGTSGSEQYF. The chain carries TRBV7-3 and TRBJ2-7, with 12 bases matching TRBD2. With V trimmed by 5 bases and J by 6 bases, 5 bases remained unmatched. Germline V lookup: CDR1 SGHTA, CDR2 FQGTGA. This CDR3 has 14 residues.

This chain's CDR3 is CASRTVARSYNEQFF. The CDR3 nucleotides are TGTGCCAGCAGAACCGTGGCACGGTCCTACAATGAGCAGTTCTTC. The chain joins TRBV27 to TRBJ2-1, with D uncertain. Per the germline V gene, CDR1 is MNHEY and CDR2 is SMNVEV (reference sequence). This CDR3 has 15 residues. V dropped 6 bases and J dropped 1 base, with 13 bases sitting between them.

In this sample, this clone turned up once. The chain's CDR3 is CASSIAKGYYGYTF. CDR3 nucleotide sequence: TGTGCCAGTAGTATAGCGAAGGGCTACTATGGCTACACCTTC. The V gene is TRBV19, the J gene TRBJ1-2, with D unresolved. Germline assignment: CDR1 LNHDA and CDR2 SQIVND (reference sequence). The CDR3 consists of 14 residues. V gave up 1 base and J gave up 3 bases, with 9 bases separating them.

The genes are TRBV28 and TRBJ2-1; the match to TRBD2 covers 8 bases. The germline V gene has CDR1 MDHEN and CDR2 SYDVKM. V lost 6 bases and J lost 6; bases outside the gene matches: 13. The CDR3 consists of 16 residues. This CDR3 reads CASRFRLAPGANEQFF. The CDR3 DNA reads TGTGCCAGCAGGTTCCGACTAGCGCCCGGGGCCAATGAGCAGTTCTTC.

This clone was observed once. Different DNA sequences within this sample yield the same CDR3. The CDR3 loop is CASSLNNEQFF. The CDR3, as DNA: TGTGCCAGCAGTTTGAACAATGAGCAGTTCTTC. The rearrangement uses TRBV28 and TRBJ2-1; no definite D call. Trimming took off 3 bases at V and 5 bases at J, with 2 bases between the two ends. Germline assignment: CDR1 MDHEN and CDR2 SYDVKM. The CDR3 sequence is 11 residues long.

This chain connects TRBV4-1 to TRBJ2-5; a possible D gene is TRBD2 (6 bases). CDR1 and CDR2 from the germline V gene are MGHRA and YSYEKL. The CDR3 contains 13 residues. V was pared by 5 bases and J by 4 bases, with 11 bases between. CDR3: CASSGTGLETQYF. In DNA, the CDR3 is TGCGCCAGCAGCGGGACGGGACTAGAGACCCAGTACTTC.

The sample holds one count of this clone. J is TRBJ1-2 and V is TRBV2; 8 bases agree with TRBD1. Trimming cost V 3 bases and J 8 bases; bases outside gene matches: 14. There are 16 residues in the CDR3. Germline V gene sequence: CDR1 SNHLY, CDR2 FYNNEI. CDR3 region: CASSDGQGSVQTGYTF. The DNA for the CDR3 is TGTGCCAGCAGTGACGGACAGGGCTCCGTCCAGACGGGCTACACCTTC.

This clone occurred once. V is TRBV7-2 and J is TRBJ2-1; D is unresolved. V gave up 7 bases and J gave up 0 bases, with 10 bases separating them. Looked up from germline, CDR1 is SGHTA and CDR2 is FQGNSA. The CDR3 is 14 residues long. CDR3 sequence reads: CASKRASSYNEQFF. For the CDR3, the DNA is TGTGCCAGCAAACGGGCCAGCTCCTACAATGAGCAGTTCTTC.

This sequence joins TRBV11-2 and TRBJ2-7; the D gene is possibly TRBD2 (6 bases). This CDR3 spans 15 amino acids. CDR1 SGHAT and CDR2 FQNNGV come from the germline V gene. V was trimmed by 3 bases and J by 3 bases, leaving 15 bases between them. The CDR3 spells CASSFGAGFNYEQYF. The CDR3 nucleotides read TGTGCCAGCAGCTTTGGAGCGGGTTTCAACTACGAGCAGTACTTC.

The CDR3 protein is CASSLQRGVAYEQYF. The CDR3 DNA sequence: TGCGCCAGCAGCTTGCAGCGGGGGGTAGCCTACGAGCAGTACTTC. The chain has TRBV5-1 and TRBJ2-7, with 9 positions matching TRBD2. The CDR3 has 15 residues. Germline CDR1 is SGHRS and CDR2 is YFSETQ. V dropped 1 base and J dropped 2; count of bases not matched to a gene: 4.

V usage is TRBV6-1 and J usage is TRBJ2-2; no clear D gene. Trimming pared 4 bases from V and 5 bases from J, leaving 5 bases between. This CDR3 comprises 12 residues. Germline V gene sequence: CDR1 MNHNS, CDR2 SASEGT. CDR3 DNA: TGTGCCAGCAGTGGCGAGACCGGGGAGCTGTTTTTT. This gives the protein CASSGETGELFF.

This clone was detected once. This chain uses TRBV6-1 with TRBJ2-2; weak D call: TRBD2 (6 bases). V lost 4 bases to trimming and J lost 5 bases, with 17 bases between them. Germline CDR1 and CDR2: MNHNS and SASEGT. The CDR3 sequence is 16 residues long. CDR3 amino acids: CASSALPGRMTGELFF. The DNA of the CDR3 is TGTGCCAGCAGTGCCCTGCCGGGGAGGATGACCGGGGAGCTGTTTTTT.

The rearrangement links TRBV28 to TRBJ2-7, with 8 nucleotides matching TRBD1. The V and J ends lost 7 bases and 1 base, in that order; junction bases with no gene match: 9. The CDR3 is made up of 15 amino acids. Germline assignment: CDR1 MDHEN and CDR2 SYDVKM. The CDR3 bases are TGTGCCAGCAAAGACACGGGACAGGCATCCTACGAGCAGTACTTC. It specifies CASKDTGQASYEQYF.

This clone was seen just once. The rearrangement joins TRBV28 to TRBJ2-7; 8 nucleotides agree with TRBD2. CDR3 length: 14 amino acids. The germline V gene has CDR1 MDHEN and CDR2 SYDVKM. Trimming at V came to 6 bases and at J to 4 bases, leaving 8 bases not matched to a gene. The CDR3 DNA reads as TGTGCCAGCAGAGGTAGCGGGAAGGGTTACGAGCAGTACTTC. Translating it yields CASRGSGKGYEQYF.